This T cell receptor beta chain is from a study of shared clonotypes between healthy human individuals (dated by TCRdb to 2018 to 2021). In terms of the full investigation: A few men and a couple of women, aged 18 to 49 years, made up the cohort. To estimate repertoire size and how much clonotypes are shared between individuals, the study performed deep sequencing of blood TCR repertoires from a few healthy adults. Libraries were prepared and TCR repertoires were sequenced by different laboratories using diverse techniques, in order to increase sequencing depth and limit assay-specific biases. For each donor, CD4 naive and CD4 memory were each run on three plates, CD8 naive on two plates, and CD8 memory on one plate. Each donor's leukapheresis produced roughly between about 0.9 and 9.5 billion PBMCs.

What the work shows at the level of the full study, not this receptor alone: Sampling was limited to blood, and TCR repertoires in tissue likely differ from TCR repertoires in blood. Approximately 4.8% of naive CD4, 3.5% of naive CD8, 2% to 2.5% of memory CD4, and roughly 0.4% of memory CD8 clonotypes were shared across a handful of donors. Even with the large sequencing depth, rarefaction of the sorted-subset datasets indicated that sequencing was incomplete. Clonotypes shared by all four sorted-subset donors showed higher generation probabilities than non-shared clonotypes. Because the study included a small number of donors, the genetic and exposure-history diversity represented was limited. Estimated clonotype richness was generally larger for naive than for memory subsets. Pairwise subsampling led to the expectation that sequencing depth would affect the degree of clonotype sharing among donors.

Using the deep immunoSEQ assay, TCR CDR3 regions were amplified from genomic DNA by multiplex PCR. Extracted genomic DNA from each cell subset was distributed evenly across all wells of several immunoSEQ 96-well plates, and each plate was treated as a replicate. Each replicate PCR for sorted subsets received roughly 200 ng genomic DNA, equal to roughly 33,000 T cell genomes. The purified libraries were quantified using a Qubit 3.0 fluorometer, sized with a Bioanalyzer 2100, and then quantified again using the KAPA Library Quantification kit. Every immunoSEQ 96-well plate was sequenced on a separate single-read 150-cycle Illumina NextSeq 550 flow cell. The original pipeline was this. Because only junctional sequences without quality scores were contained in the immunoSEQ output, filtering matching that applied to full-length reads could not be performed. To assign V/J genes and CDR3, sequences were annotated against IMGT germline references using PyIR, a Python wrapper for IgBLAST v1.9. Reads were filtered out if the reads had weak V/J assignments (E-value above 1e-6), no CDR3, stop codons, out-of-frame junctions, or ambiguous translated residues. V3J clonotypes were defined as sequences sharing an identical inferred V gene, J gene, and CDR3 amino acid sequence. The percentage overlap between two repertoires was calculated by dividing the number of shared unique clonotypes by the size of the smaller repertoire. Repertoire richness was assessed with RTK rarefaction, the Chao1 estimator, and Recon v2.1 estimates of unobserved clonotypes. OLGA was used to compute generation probabilities for all TCRbeta clonotypes that the gDNA method yielded from a handful of donors. TCRdb limited this immuneACCESS table to in-frame rearrangements with V and J called. A share of clones is missing; checked studies link under half to unresolved V genes, and the rest is unexplained. V and J calls and clone size are as listed in that table; D and trimming were resolved from the DNA. The sample table holds around 700,000 clones, of which about 90% were seen once. 24% of the sample rests with the top ten.

This clone appeared once. Its antigen specificity is not known. No base quality values were provided; no much bigger clone lies one nucleotide off. CD8 naive samples were obtained by positive selection for CCR7 among CD45RO-negative cells, yielding a CD45RA+CCR7+ population from which TemRA cells were excluded. The donors were healthy, HIV-negative adults with no recently reported acute infections or vaccinations. All donors were Caucasian adults living in Nashville, Tennessee, USA. Blood was obtained by leukapheresis, after which PBMCs were separated by Ficoll-Histopaque density gradient centrifugation and cryopreserved in liquid nitrogen vapor phase. Analytical flow cytometry was used to check the purity and quantity of each magnetically sorted T cell population. Genomic DNA was isolated from every sorted fraction and measured by UV absorbance on a Nanodrop 2000c. The specimen sequenced was naive CD8+ T cells sorted from blood. In the paper's terms, the cell subset or site label means: CD45RA+CCR7+. The TCR originated in a man aged 25-40 years in good health.

The sequenced DNA is TGTGCCAGCTCACCAAAGGTTATAAGGGTGCGGACTAGCGGTTCCCGCACAGATACGCAGTATTTT. The resulting protein is CASSPKVIRVRTSGSRTDTQYF. The rearrangement combines TRBV18 with TRBJ2-3; 10 central bases correspond to TRBD2. Here V drops 2 bases and J drops 1 base, and the junction holds 21 bases not matched to any gene. There are 22 amino acids in the CDR3, from cysteine to phenylalanine inclusive. The retained sequence is limited to the CDR3, 66 bases, with the frame set at the first base. The germline V gene encodes CDR1 KGHSH and CDR2 LQKENI.